The 25 T cell receptor beta chains in this list originate from one sample, sequenced in a study of a mutant IDH1 vaccine in newly diagnosed glioma. Their specific antigens are unknown. Time point described: week 23, last vaccination. Topical imiquimod was applied with each vaccine dose, which held 300 ug of mutant IDH1 20-mer peptide. The table came from immunoSEQ multiplex PCR; TCRdb's copy has only in-frame clones and leaves some out. This sample yields some 70,000 clones, of which approximately 80% are seen a single time; approximately 12% belongs to the top ten. The sample consisted of PBMCs, taken from a glioma patient whose treatment included an IDH1 peptide vaccine. The receptor set was obtained from a man aged 18 to 29 with glioma.

DNA for the CDR3: TGTGCCAGCAGCCCCGGACAGGGTGTGGACATTCAGTACTTC. Amino acids: CASSPGQGVDIQYF. The gene calls are TRBV5-8 and TRBJ2-4, with TRBD1 matching over 8 bases. The length of the CDR3 is 14 residues. Germline V lookup: CDR1 SGHTS, CDR2 YDEGEE. V was clipped by 4 bases and J by 8 bases; unmatched bases: 8.

The chain is built from TRBV19 and TRBJ1-1; D remains ambiguous. From germline, CDR1 is LNHDA and CDR2 SQIVND (reference sequence). V gave up 7 bases and J gave up 8 bases, with 14 bases separating them. CDR3 length: 12 amino acids. CDR3 protein: CASTGSREEAFF. In DNA form, the CDR3 reads TGTGCCAGTACGGGCAGCCGAGAGGAAGCTTTCTTT. The full variable domain, completed using reference TRBV19 and TRBJ1-1, is DGGITQSPKYLFRKEGQNVTLSCEQNLNHDAMYWYRQDPGQGLRLIYYSQIVNDFQKGDIAEGYSVSREKKESFPLTVTSAQKNPTAFYLCASTGSREEAFFGQGTRLTVV.

The genes are TRBV6-6 and TRBJ1-5; D unresolved. Germline V gene sequence: CDR1 MNHNY, CDR2 SVGAGI (reference sequence). The CDR3 is 14 amino acids. V lost 2 bases, J lost 0 bases, and 5 bases lay in between. CDR3 nucleotide sequence: TGTGCCAGCAGTTACAGGCATAGCAATCAGCCCCAGCATTTT. The encoded protein is CASSYRHSNQPQHF.

The chain employs TRBV4-1 and TRBJ2-7; no reliable D call. Germline V gives CDR1 MGHRA, CDR2 YSYEKL. V was clipped by 2 bases and J by 0 bases, with 5 bases between them. CDR3 length: 13 residues. CDR3 loop: CASSQLFSYEQYF. Here the CDR3 DNA reads TGCGCCAGCAGCCAATTGTTCTCCTACGAGCAGTACTTC.

V is TRBV10-2 and J is TRBJ2-5; 9 bases map to TRBD1. V gave up 6 bases and J gave up 5 bases; unmatched junction bases: 13. The CDR3 contains 16 residues. Germline V gives CDR1 WSHSY, CDR2 SAAADI. The DNA of the CDR3 is TGCGCCAGCAGAGGGACAGGGAGGTCCCCCAAGGAGACCCAGTACTTC. Its protein product is CASRGTGRSPKETQYF.

The chain is built from TRBV5-4 and TRBJ2-2, with TRBD2 as a possible D gene (5 bases). This CDR3 has 16 amino acids. V was pared by 3 bases and J by 5 bases, with 17 bases between. CDR1 SGHNT and CDR2 YYREEE come from the germline V gene (reference sequence). CDR3 DNA: TGTGCCAGCAGCTGGGGTCAATCTACGGGAACCGGGGAGCTGTTTTTT. This sequence encodes CASSWGQSTGTGELFF.

The gene calls are TRBV19 and TRBJ1-2, with D perhaps TRBD1 (5 bases). CDR1 LNHDA and CDR2 SQIVND come from the germline V gene (reference sequence). The CDR3 totals 14 residues. Trimming removed 4 bases from V and 5 bases from J, with 14 bases in between. CDR3 loop: CASSTTTGGYGYTF. CDR3 coding DNA: TGTGCCAGTAGTACCACGACGGGGGGTTATGGCTACACCTTC. Full variable domain (rest looked up from reference TRBV19 and TRBJ1-2): DGGITQSPKYLFRKEGQNVTLSCEQNLNHDAMYWYRQDPGQGLRLIYYSQIVNDFQKGDIAEGYSVSREKKESFPLTVTSAQKNPTAFYLCASSTTTGGYGYTFGSGTRLTVV.

The chain uses TRBV7-9 and TRBJ2-7; D gene ambiguous. The CDR3 is 11 residues long. Germline CDR1 reads SEHNR; CDR2 reads FQNEAQ (reference sequence). Trimming cost V 4 bases and J 6 bases, with 7 bases left between them. This CDR3 reads CASSYASEQYF. The CDR3 coding sequence is TGTGCCAGCAGCTATGCCAGCGAGCAGTACTTC.

V gene TRBV9 combines with J gene TRBJ1-1; possible D gene TRBD1, 6 bases. The V end lost 2 bases, the J end lost 1 base, and 12 bases lay between the germline ends. The CDR3 runs to 15 residues. In germline, CDR1 is SGDLS, CDR2 YYNGEE. Here the CDR3 reads CASSVGRGRNTEAFF. CDR3 bases: TGTGCCAGCAGCGTGGGCCGGGGGCGGAACACTGAAGCTTTCTTT.

J is TRBJ2-2 and V is TRBV13; TRBD2 aligns across 8 bases. The germline CDR1 and CDR2 sequences are PRHDT and FYEKMQ (reference sequence). Trimming at V came to 0 bases and at J to 7 bases, leaving 7 bases not matched to a gene. The CDR3 is made up of 16 amino acids. The CDR3: CASSLGGRADIGELFF. CDR3 DNA: TGTGCCAGCAGCTTAGGCGGGAGGGCCGATATCGGGGAGCTGTTTTTT. The full variable domain, completed using reference TRBV13 and TRBJ2-2, is AAGVIQSPRHLIKEKRETATLKCYPIPRHDTVYWYQQGPGQDPQFLISFYEKMQSDKGSIPDRFSAQQFSDYHSELNMSSLELGDSALYFCASSLGGRADIGELFFGEGSRLTVL.

The rearrangement joins TRBV6-5 to TRBJ2-3; 7 nucleotides match TRBD1. The germline V gene encodes CDR1 MNHEY and CDR2 SVGAGI. The CDR3 has 15 amino acids. After removal of 6 bases from V and 0 bases from J, the junction contained 6 bases not matched to a gene. CDR3: CASRIDRESTDTQYF. In nucleotides, the CDR3 is TGTGCCAGCAGGATTGACAGGGAGAGCACAGATACGCAGTATTTT.

The V gene is TRBV11-1, the J gene TRBJ2-7; 7 bases match TRBD2. The germline CDR1 and CDR2 sequences are SGHAT and FQDESV (reference sequence). The ends lost 8 bases at V and 4 bases at J; junction bases unmatched: 8. The CDR3 is 13 amino acids. The CDR3 loop is CASRRVGRYEQYF. The CDR3 DNA reads as TGTGCCAGCCGACGGGTCGGGAGGTACGAGCAGTACTTC.

The chain is built from TRBV6-4 and TRBJ2-3; 7 bases match TRBD2. The CDR3 has 18 residues. J gave up 2 bases and V 4 bases, and 15 bases lay outside the gene matches. Germline V CDR1 and CDR2: MRHNA, SNTAGT. The CDR3 protein is CASSASTAGLDNTDTQYF. The CDR3 DNA reads as TGTGCCAGCAGTGCCTCCACGGCTGGACTAGACAACACAGATACGCAGTATTTT.

The V call is TRBV2, the J call TRBJ2-5; no reliable D call. Trimming took 7 bases from V and 3 from J, leaving 12 bases between them. Germline V lookup: CDR1 SNHLY, CDR2 FYNNEI. The CDR3 runs 13 residues. The CDR3 nucleotides read TGTGCCAGCACTCCGGCGGAGAAAGAGACCCAGTACTTC. It codes for CASTPAEKETQYF.

The gene calls are TRBV7-9 and TRBJ1-2; a possible D gene is TRBD1 (5 bases). The CDR3 runs to 16 residues. Trimming shortened V by 1 base and J by 2 bases, and 14 bases separated the two germline ends. Per the germline V gene, CDR1 is SEHNR and CDR2 is FQNEAQ (reference sequence). The chain's CDR3 is CASSLDPGRLNYGYTF. The CDR3 region has the DNA TGTGCCAGCAGCTTAGATCCGGGACGCCTGAACTATGGCTACACCTTC.

V usage is TRBV14 and J usage is TRBJ1-4, with a weak D call TRBD1 (5 bases). V lost 1 base and J lost 7, with 13 bases in between. Looked up from germline, CDR1 is SGHDN and CDR2 is FVKESK. The CDR3 is made up of 15 amino acids. CDR3: CASSQAGIRAEKLFF. DNA of the CDR3: TGTGCCAGCAGCCAAGCCGGAATCAGGGCTGAAAAACTGTTTTTT. The full variable domain, in which reference TRBV14 and TRBJ1-4 provide the parts outside the CDR3, is EAGVTQFPSHSVIEKGQTVTLRCDPISGHDNLYWYRRVMGKEIKFLLHFVKESKQDESGMPNNRFLAERTGGTYSTLKVQPAELEDSGVYFCASSQAGIRAEKLFFGSGTQLSVL.

V and J are TRBV5-4 and TRBJ1-3, with D perhaps TRBD1 (5 bases). The V gene lost 2 bases and the J gene lost 5 bases, with 23 bases spanning the gap. This CDR3 region has 18 residues. CDR1 is SGHNT and CDR2 is YYREEE in the germline V gene (reference sequence). The CDR3 region has the DNA TGTGCCAGCAGCTTTAGCGCCCCAACAGGTTTTGCTAGAAACACCATATATTTT. This sequence encodes CASSFSAPTGFARNTIYF.

V gene TRBV7-6 combines with J gene TRBJ2-2; no firm D call. The CDR3 is 14 amino acids. The germline V gene encodes CDR1 SGHVS and CDR2 FNYEAQ. Trimming took 5 bases from V and 0 from J, leaving 7 bases between them. CDR3 sequence reads: CASSKVTNTGELFF. The DNA of the CDR3 is TGTGCCAGCAGCAAAGTAACGAACACCGGGGAGCTGTTTTTT.

This clone was seen only once. The V gene is TRBV5-1, the J gene TRBJ1-2; no clear D. The V end lost 0 bases, the J end lost 2 bases, and 11 bases lay between the germline ends. In germline, CDR1 is SGHRS, CDR2 YFSETQ. This CDR3 is built from 15 residues. CDR3: CASSLEPGINYGYTF. In DNA form, the CDR3 reads TGCGCCAGCAGCTTGGAGCCTGGAATCAACTATGGCTACACCTTC. Full variable domain (remainder filled in from reference TRBV5-1 and TRBJ1-2): KAGVTQTPRYLIKTRGQQVTLSCSPISGHRSVSWYQQTPGQGLQFLFEYFSETQRNKGNFPGRFSGRQFSNSRSEMNVSTLELGDSALYLCASSLEPGINYGYTFGSGTRLTVV.

This clone was counted a single time. V usage is TRBV9 and J usage is TRBJ2-1; possible D gene TRBD1, 6 bases. Between the trimmed V and J ends, which lost 0 bases and 4 bases, there was a span of 14 bases. The CDR3 has 16 amino acids. From germline, CDR1 is SGDLS and CDR2 YYNGEE. CDR3 loop: CASSVATGGFYNEQFF. The CDR3 region has the DNA TGTGCCAGCAGCGTAGCGACAGGCGGCTTTTACAATGAGCAGTTCTTC.

V is TRBV4-1 and J is TRBJ1-3; TRBD1 might be the D (6 bases). V lost 6 bases and J 0 bases, leaving 12 bases between the germline ends. CDR1 is MGHRA, CDR2 YSYEKL, per germline. This CDR3 contains 15 residues. CDR3 amino acids: CASSDRRPSGNTIYF. In DNA, the CDR3 is TGCGCCAGCAGTGACAGGAGACCCTCTGGAAACACCATATATTTT.

This clone was observed a handful of times. V is TRBV18 and J is TRBJ1-2, with D unclear. There are 15 residues in the CDR3. Trimming pared 1 base from V and 0 bases from J, leaving 9 bases between. Germline values: CDR1 KGHSH, CDR2 LQKENI. The chain's CDR3 is CASSPRGGANYGYTF. CDR3 in DNA: TGTGCCAGCTCACCACGCGGAGGAGCTAACTATGGCTACACCTTC.

The chain links TRBV4-3 to TRBJ1-2, with D perhaps matching TRBD1 (5 bases). The CDR3 loop spans 13 amino acids. V was cut by 2 bases and J by 5 bases, with 9 bases left in between. Germline V CDR1 and CDR2: LGHNA, YSLEER. The CDR3, as DNA: TGCGCCAGCAGCCAACCAGGGAGGTATGGCTACACCTTC. As protein: CASSQPGRYGYTF.

The chain couples TRBV30 to TRBJ1-6; 8 bases match TRBD1. From germline, CDR1 is GTSNPN and CDR2 SVGIG (reference sequence). This CDR3 comprises 14 residues. V was clipped by 2 bases and J by 10 bases; unmatched bases: 7. CDR3 protein: CAWSSDRVGSPLHF. The CDR3 nucleotides are TGTGCCTGGAGTTCGGACAGGGTGGGGTCACCCCTCCACTTT.

V gene TRBV29-1 combines with J gene TRBJ1-1; D is possibly TRBD1 (5 bases). Trimming took 4 bases from V and 4 from J, leaving 13 bases between them. Germline V gene data show CDR1 as SQVTM and CDR2 as ANQGSEA. This CDR3 comprises 13 residues. The CDR3 DNA reads TGCAGCGTTGTTGGGGGAACGAGCACTGAAGCTTTCTTT. Protein product: CSVVGGTSTEAFF. Variable domain in full (rest from reference TRBV29-1 and TRBJ1-1): SAVISQKPSRDICQRGTSLTIQCQVDSQVTMMFWYRQQPGQSLTLIATANQGSEATYESGFVIDKFPISRPNLTFSTLTVSNMSPEDSSIYLCSVVGGTSTEAFFGQGTRLTVV.